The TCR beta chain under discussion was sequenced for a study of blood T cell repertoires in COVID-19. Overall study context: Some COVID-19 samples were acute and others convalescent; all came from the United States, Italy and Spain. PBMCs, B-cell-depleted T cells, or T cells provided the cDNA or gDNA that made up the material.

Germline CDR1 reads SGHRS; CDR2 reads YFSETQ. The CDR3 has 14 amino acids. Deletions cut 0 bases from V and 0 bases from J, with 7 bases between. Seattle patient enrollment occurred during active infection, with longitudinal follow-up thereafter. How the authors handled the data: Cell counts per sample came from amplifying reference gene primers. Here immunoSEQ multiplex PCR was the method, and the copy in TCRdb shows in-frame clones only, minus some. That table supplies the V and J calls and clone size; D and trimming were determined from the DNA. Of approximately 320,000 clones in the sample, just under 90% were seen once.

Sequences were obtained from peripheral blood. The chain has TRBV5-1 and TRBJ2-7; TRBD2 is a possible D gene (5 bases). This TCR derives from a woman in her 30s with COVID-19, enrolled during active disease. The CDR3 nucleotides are TGCGCCAGCAGCTTGGATGGGAGCTCCTACGAGCAGTACTTC. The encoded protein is CASSLDGSSYEQYF.